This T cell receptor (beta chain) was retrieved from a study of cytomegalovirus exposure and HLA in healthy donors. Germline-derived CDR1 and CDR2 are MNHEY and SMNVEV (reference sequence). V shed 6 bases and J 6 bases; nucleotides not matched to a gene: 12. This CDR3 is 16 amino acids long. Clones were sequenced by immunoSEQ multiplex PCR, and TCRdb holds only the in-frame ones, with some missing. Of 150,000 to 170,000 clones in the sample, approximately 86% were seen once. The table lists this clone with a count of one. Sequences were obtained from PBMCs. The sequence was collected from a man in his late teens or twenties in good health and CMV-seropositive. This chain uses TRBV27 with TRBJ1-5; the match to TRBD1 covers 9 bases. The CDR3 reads CASRAPGETGGQPQHF. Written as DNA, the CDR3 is TGTGCCAGCAGGGCCCCCGGGGAGACAGGGGGTCAGCCCCAGCATTTT.